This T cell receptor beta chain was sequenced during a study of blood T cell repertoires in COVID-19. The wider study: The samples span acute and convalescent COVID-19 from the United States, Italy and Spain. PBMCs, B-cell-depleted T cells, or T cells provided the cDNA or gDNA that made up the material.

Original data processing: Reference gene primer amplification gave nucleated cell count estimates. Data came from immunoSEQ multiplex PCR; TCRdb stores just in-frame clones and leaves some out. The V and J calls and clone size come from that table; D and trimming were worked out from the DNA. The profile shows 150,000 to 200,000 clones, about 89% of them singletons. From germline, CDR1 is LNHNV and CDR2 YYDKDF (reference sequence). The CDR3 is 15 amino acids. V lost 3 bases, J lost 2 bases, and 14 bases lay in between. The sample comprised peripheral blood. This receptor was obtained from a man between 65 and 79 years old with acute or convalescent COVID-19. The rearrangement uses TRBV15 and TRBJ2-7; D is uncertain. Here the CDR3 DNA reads TGTGCCACCAGCAGCCCCCTAACGGTAGCCTACGAGCAGTACTTC. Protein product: CATSSPLTVAYEQYF.